This passage covers 10 T cell receptor beta chains from one sample sequenced in a study of CD8 T cells in Susac syndrome. Random hexamers were used to reverse transcribe the RNA input (0.5 to 1 ug). Each CDR3 protein is one row after TCRdb ran MiXCR on the immunoSEQ multiplex PCR reads. The sample has 130,000 to 150,000 distinct CDR3 sequences; around 94% are singletons. The source material was CD8+ T cells from PBMCs. These receptors were taken from a human donor in good health.

The rearrangement uses TRBV5-1 and TRBJ1-4; possible D gene TRBD1, 5 bases. V dropped 0 bases and J dropped 8 bases, with 14 bases sitting between them. This CDR3 region has 15 residues. In germline, CDR1 is SGHRS, CDR2 YFSETQ. This CDR3 reads CASSLAGGPREKLFF. CDR3 DNA sequence: TGCGCCAGCAGCTTGGCCGGGGGACCAAGAGAAAAACTGTTTTTT.

The gene calls are TRBV19 and TRBJ1-1; 10 nucleotides agree with TRBD1. Germline trimming cut 6 bases from V and 3 bases from J; bases unmatched to any gene: 4. CDR1 is LNHDA and CDR2 is SQIVND in the germline V gene (reference sequence). The CDR3 totals 14 residues. The CDR3 reads CASRPGTGDTEAFF. The CDR3 DNA is TGTGCCAGTAGACCCGGGACAGGGGACACTGAAGCTTTCTTT.

The chain links TRBV14 to TRBJ1-5; D is perhaps TRBD1 (6 bases). Germline V gene lookup returns CDR1 SGHDN and CDR2 FVKESK. V was trimmed by 6 bases and J by 9 bases, leaving 15 bases between them. The CDR3 covers 13 residues. CDR3 in DNA: TGTGCCAGCAGACCCCGCGGGGGCGGGCCCCAGCATTTT. Its translation is CASRPRGGGPQHF.

The chain couples TRBV7-9 to TRBJ2-1; TRBD2 is a possible D gene (6 bases). Trimming stripped 5 bases from V and 6 bases from J, with 11 bases between. This CDR3 is 13 amino acids long. Germline V gene sequence: CDR1 SEHNR, CDR2 FQNEAQ (reference sequence). This CDR3 is CASSAGTFNEQFF. The CDR3 DNA reads as TGTGCCAGCAGCGCCGGGACTTTCAATGAGCAGTTCTTC.

The chain recombines TRBV9 with TRBJ2-7; 10 nucleotides align to TRBD1. The CDR3 runs to 15 residues. CDR1 is SGDLS, CDR2 YYNGEE, per germline. After removal of 3 bases from V and 0 bases from J, the junction contained 3 bases not matched to a gene. The CDR3 spells CASSAGQGGSYEQYF. CDR3 DNA: TGTGCCAGCAGCGCCGGACAGGGGGGCTCCTACGAGCAGTACTTC.

The chain joins TRBV20-1 to TRBJ1-3, with TRBD1 identical over 8 bases. Trimming at V came to 1 base and at J to 4 bases, leaving 0 bases not matched to a gene. The CDR3 is 13 amino acids. Germline V gene sequence: CDR1 DFQATT, CDR2 SNEGSKA (reference sequence). CDR3 DNA: TGCAGTGCTAGAGGACAGGGGGGAAACACCATATATTTT. Translation gives CSARGQGGNTIYF.

This sequence joins TRBV27 and TRBJ2-2; 8 positions match TRBD1. CDR3 length: 16 residues. CDR1 and CDR2 (germline): MNHEY, SMNVEV (reference sequence). Germline trimming cut 5 bases from V and 2 bases from J; bases unmatched to any gene: 7. Here the CDR3 DNA reads TGTGCCAGCAGTATTAGACAGGGGATCAACACCGGGGAGCTGTTTTTT. Amino acids: CASSIRQGINTGELFF.

J is TRBJ2-3 and V is TRBV20-1; tentative D call: TRBD1 (7 bases). V was cut by 2 bases and J by 4 bases, with 13 bases left in between. Germline V gene data show CDR1 as DFQATT and CDR2 as SNEGSKA (reference sequence). This CDR3 is 14 amino acids long. CDR3 in DNA: TGCAGTGCTAGATCGGGGGACAGCTCAGATACGCAGTATTTT. Translation: CSARSGDSSDTQYF.

The chain couples TRBV4-3 to TRBJ2-7; 9 nucleotides align to TRBD1. The germline V gene has CDR1 LGHNA and CDR2 YSLEER. J lost 5 bases, V lost 5 bases, and 7 bases had no gene match. This CDR3 spans 14 amino acids. The CDR3 region has the DNA TGCGCCAGCAGCACGGGACAGGGCCCGGACGAGCAGTACTTC. Residues: CASSTGQGPDEQYF.

With respect to this clonotype: Lacking the conserved final phenylalanine or tryptophan, this CDR3 likely reflects a read error. The V call is TRBV20-1, the J call TRBJ2-5, with a tentative D call TRBD2 (6 bases). CDR1 and CDR2 from the germline V gene are DFQATT and SNEGSKA (reference sequence). The CDR3 contains 15 residues. Trimming shortened V by 0 bases and J by 3 bases, and 14 bases separated the two germline ends. Here the CDR3 reads CSAREVAAFEETQYS. DNA of the CDR3: TGCAGTGCTAGAGAGGTAGCGGCTTTCGAAGAGACCCAGTACTCC.